Below, 17 T cell receptor beta chains from the same sample are listed, as sequenced in a study of prognosis after radiotherapy for stage I lung cancer. TCR beta CDR3 was amplified from genomic DNA by two-round multiplex PCR. Primers (each specific to one TRBV or TRBJ gene) were used in first-round PCR. MiXCR, run by TCRdb on the multiplex PCR reads, gives a single entry per CDR3 protein. The table lists about 18,000 distinct CDR3 sequences, 29% of them singletons, with under 40% in the top ten. This sample comprised PBMCs, obtained before or after stereotactic body radiation therapy (not recorded which). These TCRs come from a donor of 50 years or more with non-small cell lung cancer.

This clonotype appeared many times. The V call is TRBV6-1, the J call TRBJ1-5; weak D call: TRBD1 (6 bases). The V end lost 5 bases, the J end lost 11 bases, and 16 bases lay between the germline ends. Per germline, CDR1 MNHNS and CDR2 SASEGT. CDR3 length: 13 amino acids. This CDR3 is CASSPGGAGAQHF. CDR3 DNA sequence: TGTGCCAGCAGTCCCGGGGGGGCTGGGGCCCAGCATTTT.

In regard to this clonotype: This may be a read error: a much more frequent sequence differs by one nucleotide. The chain joins TRBV20-1 to TRBJ2-6; 12 bases agree with TRBD1. The CDR3 is 18 residues long. The V gene's germline CDR1 is DFQATT and CDR2 SNEGSKA (reference sequence). Here the CDR3 DNA reads TGCAGTGCCCCCGCTACGGGACAGGGGGCGAAAGGGGCCAACGCCCTGACTTTC. Its protein is CSAPATGQGAKGANALTF.

By sample share, this clonotype is medium-sized. This chain links TRBV5-1 with TRBJ2-3; D call uncertain. The CDR3 length is 14 residues. Per the germline V gene, CDR1 is SGHRS and CDR2 is YFSETQ. V lost 3 bases to trimming and J lost 6 bases, with 14 bases between them. CDR3 residues: CASSSLPPADTQYF. The DNA of the CDR3 is TGCGCCAGCAGCTCCTTACCACCGGCCGATACGCAGTATTTT.

This clonotype was seen many times. The chain employs TRBV12-3 or TRBV12-4 and TRBJ1-1, with D hard to call. The V end was cut by 5 bases, the J end by 0 bases, with 7 bases between. The CDR3 extends over 13 amino acids. In DNA, the CDR3 is TGTGCCAGCAGTACAGACCTGAACACTGAAGCTTTCTTT. It translates to CASSTDLNTEAFF.

In its sample, this clonotype ranks as large. The V and J genes are TRBV20-1 and TRBJ1-6; D perhaps matches TRBD1 (5 bases). The CDR3 extends over 16 amino acids. V was shortened by 0 bases and J by 6 bases, with 15 bases between the two germline ends. CDR1 is DFQATT, CDR2 SNEGSKA, per germline (reference sequence). This CDR3 is CSARDPPGTANSPLHF. For the CDR3, the DNA is TGCAGTGCTAGAGACCCCCCCGGGACGGCTAATTCACCCCTCCACTTT.

This clonotype is labeled medium-sized. The chain has TRBV5-1 and TRBJ1-2; tentatively, D is TRBD1 (5 bases). There are 15 residues in the CDR3. Germline CDR1 SGHRS, CDR2 YFSETQ. V lost 0 bases to trimming and J lost 6 bases, with 15 bases between them. The CDR3 bases are TGCGCCAGCAGCTTGGGTGGGACCGCCCTAGATGGCTACACCTTC. Protein: CASSLGGTALDGYTF.

The sample holds many counts of this clonotype. This sequence joins TRBV11-2 and TRBJ1-5; D gene uncertain. This CDR3 is 14 amino acids long. The V end was cut by 0 bases, the J end by 3 bases, with 6 bases between. In germline, CDR1 is SGHAT, CDR2 FQNNGV. This CDR3 reads CASSLDAVNQPQHF. The CDR3 DNA reads TGTGCCAGCAGCTTAGATGCAGTCAATCAGCCCCAGCATTTT.

As to this clonotype: Given a far larger clone just one base away, this is likely a sequencing read error. This chain connects TRBV7-2 to TRBJ2-5, with D perhaps TRBD1 (6 bases). Germline CDR1 is SGHTA and CDR2 is FQGNSA. This CDR3 is built from 14 residues. The CDR3 spells CASSQTGFRETKYF. The CDR3 region has the DNA TGTGCCAGCAGCCAAACAGGGTTTAGAGAGACCAAGTACTTC. Supplemented by reference TRBV7-2 and TRBJ2-5, the full variable domain reads GAGVSQSPSNKVTEKGKDVELRCDPISGHTALYWYRQSLGQGLEFLIYFQGNSAPDKSGLPSDRFSAERTGGSVSTLTIQRTQQEDSAVYLCASSQTGFRETKYFGPGTRLLVL.

V gene TRBV20-1 combines with J gene TRBJ2-7; D not resolved. The length of the CDR3 is 12 residues. V shed 0 bases and J shed 5 bases, with 8 bases lying between them. CDR1 and CDR2 from the germline V gene are DFQATT and SNEGSKA (reference sequence). CDR3: CSARDPPHEQYF. The CDR3 DNA follows: TGCAGTGCTAGAGATCCCCCCCACGAGCAGTACTTC.

This clonotype was seen repeatedly, ten times or more. This chain joins TRBV3-1 and TRBJ2-6; a weak D match, TRBD2 (5 bases). Germline V CDR1 and CDR2: LGHDT, YNNKEL (reference sequence). V was shortened by 3 bases and J by 2 bases, with 8 bases between the two germline ends. The CDR3 runs 15 residues. The CDR3 nucleotides are TGTGCCAGCAGCCACGGGAAACCTGGGGCCAACGTCCTGACTTTC. It yields the protein CASSHGKPGANVLTF.

This clonotype was observed at least ten times. The chain is built from TRBV10-2 and TRBJ2-5, with a weak D call TRBD1 (8 bases). Trimming removed 6 bases from V and 4 bases from J, with 18 bases in between. This CDR3 contains 15 residues. Germline V CDR1 and CDR2: WSHSY, SAAADI. The CDR3 sequence: CASSGGLTGAETQYF. In DNA form, the CDR3 reads TGCGCCAGCAGCGGGGGGTTGACAGGGGCAGAGACCCAGTACTTC.

The chain is built from TRBV7-9 and TRBJ2-7; the D is unclear. CDR1 SEHNR and CDR2 FQNEAQ come from the germline V gene (reference sequence). This CDR3 comprises 12 residues. V lost 7 bases, J lost 4 bases, and 11 bases lay in between. The CDR3 sequence: CASIRPGYEQYF. DNA for the CDR3: TGTGCCAGCATTCGGCCCGGTTACGAGCAGTACTTC.

This clonotype was detected only a few times. This could be a read error, since a much larger clone is one nucleotide away. The chain links TRBV3-1 to TRBJ2-7, with 7 bases lining up with TRBD1. With 5 bases clipped from V and 3 bases from J, the junction kept 10 bases outside the gene matches. The CDR3 runs to 15 residues. In germline, CDR1 is LGHDT, CDR2 YNNKEL (reference sequence). CDR3 sequence (DNA): TGTGCCAGCAGCGAAAAAGGGACAGAGGTCTACGAGCAGTACTTC. It is translated as CASSEKGTEVYEQYF.

Of note for this clonotype: With a far larger clone one base away, a read error is the likely cause. The genes are TRBV6-2 or TRBV6-3 and TRBJ1-1, with a tentative D call TRBD1 (5 bases). This CDR3 region has 13 residues. Germline V lookup: CDR1 MNHEY, CDR2 SVGEGT. V was trimmed by 4 bases and J by 7 bases, leaving 13 bases between them. The CDR3 sequence is CASSWGSGNEAFF. The CDR3 bases are TGTGCCAGCAGTTGGGGGTCTGGCAATGAAGCTTTCTTT.

The gene calls are TRBV10-3 and TRBJ2-1; 13 bases are a match to TRBD2. Germline CDR1 is ENHRY and CDR2 is SYGVKD. V was pared by 9 bases and J by 7 bases, with 9 bases of the junction left unmatched. This CDR3 has 15 residues. The CDR3 coding sequence is TGTGCCATAAAAGGGACTAGCGGGGCCGGGAATGAGCAGTTCTTC. It specifies CAIKGTSGAGNEQFF.

This clonotype was recorded once. The junction departs from the called germline gene at one end, perhaps through a read error. This chain joins TRBV28 and TRBJ1-2; 12 nucleotides line up with TRBD1. CDR1 and CDR2 (germline): MDHEN, SYDVKM. The CDR3 sequence is 16 residues long. The CDR3 spells CASSPKEGTGGIAYTF. Here the CDR3 DNA reads TGTGCCAGCAGTCCCAAAGAAGGGACAGGGGGCATCGCCTACACGTTC.

The table lists this clonotype with a few counts. The chain combines TRBV3-2 with TRBJ1-4; the table's D call TRBD1 went unverified against the DNA. TRBV3-2 is classified as a pseudogene. The CDR3 consists of 16 residues. The CDR3 DNA reads TGTGCCAGCAGGTCCCGAATCCGGGACGCTAGAGAAAAACTGTTTTTT. It translates to CASRSRIRDAREKLFF.